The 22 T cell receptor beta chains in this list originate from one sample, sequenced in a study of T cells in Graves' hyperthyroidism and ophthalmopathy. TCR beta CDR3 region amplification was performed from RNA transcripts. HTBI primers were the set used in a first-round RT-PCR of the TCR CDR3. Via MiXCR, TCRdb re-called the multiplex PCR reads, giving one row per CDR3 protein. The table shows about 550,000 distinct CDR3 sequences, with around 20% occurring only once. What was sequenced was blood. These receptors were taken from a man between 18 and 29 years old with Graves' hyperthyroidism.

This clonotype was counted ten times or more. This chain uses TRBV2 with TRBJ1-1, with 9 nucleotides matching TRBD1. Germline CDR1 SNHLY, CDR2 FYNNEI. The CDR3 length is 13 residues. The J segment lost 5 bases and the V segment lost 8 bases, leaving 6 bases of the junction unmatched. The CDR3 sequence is CASVGQGQTEAFF. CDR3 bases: TGTGCCAGCGTGGGACAGGGCCAAACTGAAGCTTTCTTT.

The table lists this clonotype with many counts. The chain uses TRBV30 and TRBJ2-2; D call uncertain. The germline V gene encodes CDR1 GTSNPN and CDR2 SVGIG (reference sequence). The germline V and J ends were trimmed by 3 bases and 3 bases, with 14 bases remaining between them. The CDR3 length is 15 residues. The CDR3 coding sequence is TGTGCCTGGAGCCGACTCAAAAGGGACACCGGGGAGCTGTTTTTT. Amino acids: CAWSRLKRDTGELFF.

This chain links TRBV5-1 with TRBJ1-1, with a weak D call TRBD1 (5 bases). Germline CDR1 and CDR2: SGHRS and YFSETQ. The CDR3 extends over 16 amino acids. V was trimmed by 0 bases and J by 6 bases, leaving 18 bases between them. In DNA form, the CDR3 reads TGCGCCAGCAGCTTGGTGGGGGGTATCGACGTCGCTGAAGCTTTCTTT. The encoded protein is CASSLVGGIDVAEAFF.

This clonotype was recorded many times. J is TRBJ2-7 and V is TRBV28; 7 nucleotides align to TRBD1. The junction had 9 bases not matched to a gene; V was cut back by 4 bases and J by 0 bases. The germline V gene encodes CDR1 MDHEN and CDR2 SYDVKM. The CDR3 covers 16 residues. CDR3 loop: CASSSDWTGSSYEQYF. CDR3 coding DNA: TGTGCCAGCAGTTCCGACTGGACAGGAAGCTCCTACGAGCAGTACTTC.

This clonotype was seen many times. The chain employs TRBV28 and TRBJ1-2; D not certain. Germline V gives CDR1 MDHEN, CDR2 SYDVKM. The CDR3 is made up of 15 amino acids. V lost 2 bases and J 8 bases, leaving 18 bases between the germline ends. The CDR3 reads CASSLKAWGSSGYTF. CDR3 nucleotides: TGTGCCAGCAGTTTAAAGGCTTGGGGTAGCTCAGGCTACACCTTC.

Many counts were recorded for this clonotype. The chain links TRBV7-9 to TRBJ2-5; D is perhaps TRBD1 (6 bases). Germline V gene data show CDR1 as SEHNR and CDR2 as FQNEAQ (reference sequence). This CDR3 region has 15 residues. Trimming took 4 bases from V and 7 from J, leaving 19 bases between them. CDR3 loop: CASSSPTDSPGTQYF. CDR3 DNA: TGTGCCAGCAGCTCCCCCACGGACAGCCCAGGGACCCAGTACTTC.

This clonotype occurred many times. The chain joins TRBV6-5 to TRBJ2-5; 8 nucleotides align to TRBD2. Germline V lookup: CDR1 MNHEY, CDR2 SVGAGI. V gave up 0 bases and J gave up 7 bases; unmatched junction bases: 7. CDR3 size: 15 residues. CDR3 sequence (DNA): TGTGCCAGCAGTTACTCGGATAGCGGGGTGTGGACCCAGTACTTC. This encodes CASSYSDSGVWTQYF.

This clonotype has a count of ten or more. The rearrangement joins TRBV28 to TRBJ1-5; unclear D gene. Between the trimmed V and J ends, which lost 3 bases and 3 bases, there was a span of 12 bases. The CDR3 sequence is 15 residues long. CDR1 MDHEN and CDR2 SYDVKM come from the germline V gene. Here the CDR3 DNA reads TGTGCCAGCAGTTTTCGGACGTCCCTCAATCAGCCCCAGCATTTT. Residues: CASSFRTSLNQPQHF.

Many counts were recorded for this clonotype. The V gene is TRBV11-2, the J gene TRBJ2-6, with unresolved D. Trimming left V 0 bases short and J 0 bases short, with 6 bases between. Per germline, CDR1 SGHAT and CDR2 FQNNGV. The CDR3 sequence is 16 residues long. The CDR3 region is CASSLDTPSGANVLTF. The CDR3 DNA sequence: TGTGCCAGCAGCTTAGATACGCCCTCTGGGGCCAACGTCCTGACTTTC.

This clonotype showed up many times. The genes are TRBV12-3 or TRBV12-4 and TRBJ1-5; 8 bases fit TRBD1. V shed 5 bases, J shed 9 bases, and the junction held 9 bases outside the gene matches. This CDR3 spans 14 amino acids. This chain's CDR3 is CASSLTGATGPQHF. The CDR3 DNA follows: TGTGCCAGCAGTCTGACAGGGGCAACCGGGCCCCAGCATTTT.

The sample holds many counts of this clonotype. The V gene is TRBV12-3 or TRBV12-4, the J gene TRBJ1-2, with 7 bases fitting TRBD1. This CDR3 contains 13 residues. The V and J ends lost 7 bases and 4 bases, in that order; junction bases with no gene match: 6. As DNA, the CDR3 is TGTGCCAGCACCGGGGGACAGATCTATGGCTACACCTTC. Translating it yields CASTGGQIYGYTF.

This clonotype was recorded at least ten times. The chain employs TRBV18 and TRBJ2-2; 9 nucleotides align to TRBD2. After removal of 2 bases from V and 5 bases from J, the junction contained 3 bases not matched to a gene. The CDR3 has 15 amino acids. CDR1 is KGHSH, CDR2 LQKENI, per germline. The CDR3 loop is CASSPGTSRTGELFF. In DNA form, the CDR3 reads TGTGCCAGCTCACCAGGGACTAGCAGAACCGGGGAGCTGTTTTTT.

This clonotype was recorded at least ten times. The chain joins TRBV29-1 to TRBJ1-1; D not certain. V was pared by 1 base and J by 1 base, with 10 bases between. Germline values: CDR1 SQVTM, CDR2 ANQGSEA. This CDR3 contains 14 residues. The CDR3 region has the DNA TGCAGCGTTGAAGGGGCAGGTTCGAACACTGAAGCTTTCTTT. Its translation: CSVEGAGSNTEAFF.

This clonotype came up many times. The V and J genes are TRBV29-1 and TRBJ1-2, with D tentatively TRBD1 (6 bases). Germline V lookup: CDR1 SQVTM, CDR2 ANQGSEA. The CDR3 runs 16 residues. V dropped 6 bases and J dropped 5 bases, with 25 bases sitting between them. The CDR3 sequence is CSVQGGSSAQTYGYTF. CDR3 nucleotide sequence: TGCAGCGTGCAAGGGGGTAGTTCAGCCCAGACGTATGGCTACACCTTC.

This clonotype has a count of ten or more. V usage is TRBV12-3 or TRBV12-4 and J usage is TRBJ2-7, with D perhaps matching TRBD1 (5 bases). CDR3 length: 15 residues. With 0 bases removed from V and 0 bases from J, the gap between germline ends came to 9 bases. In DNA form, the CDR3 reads TGTGCCAGCAGTTTAGCGCCGGACAACTCCTACGAGCAGTACTTC. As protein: CASSLAPDNSYEQYF.

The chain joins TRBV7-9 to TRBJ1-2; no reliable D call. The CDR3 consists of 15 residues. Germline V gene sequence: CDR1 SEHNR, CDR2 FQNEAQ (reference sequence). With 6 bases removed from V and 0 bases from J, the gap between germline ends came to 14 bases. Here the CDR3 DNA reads TGTGCCAGCAGTTCGGCAGAGCTTGCTAACTATGGCTACACCTTC. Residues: CASSSAELANYGYTF. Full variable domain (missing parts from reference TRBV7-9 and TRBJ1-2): DTGVSQNPRHKITKRGQNVTFRCDPISEHNRLYWYRQTLGQGPEFLTYFQNEAQLEKSRLLSDRFSAERPKGSFSTLEIQRTEQGDSAMYLCASSSAELANYGYTFGSGTRLTVV.

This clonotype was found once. The CDR3, as DNA: TGTGCCAGCACAACCGACAGCTACGAGCAGTACTTC. Amino acids: CASTTDSYEQYF. The chain carries TRBV28 and TRBJ2-7; D is perhaps TRBD1 (5 bases). V shed 7 bases and J shed 3 bases, with 10 bases lying between them. The germline gives CDR1 MDHEN, CDR2 SYDVKM. This CDR3 has 12 amino acids.

The CDR3 DNA is TGTGCCAGCAGTTTATCGGACGGGGTATACTATGGCTACACCTTC. Protein: CASSLSDGVYYGYTF. This chain uses TRBV6-5 with TRBJ1-2; D is undetermined. Germline V gene sequence: CDR1 MNHEY, CDR2 SVGAGI. Between the trimmed V and J ends, which lost 4 bases and 3 bases, there was a span of 15 bases. The CDR3 totals 15 residues.

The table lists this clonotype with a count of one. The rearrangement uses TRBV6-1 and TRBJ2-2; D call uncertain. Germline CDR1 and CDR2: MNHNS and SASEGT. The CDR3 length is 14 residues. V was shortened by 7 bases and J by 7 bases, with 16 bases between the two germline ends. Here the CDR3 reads CASNPNNAHGELFF. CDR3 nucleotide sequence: TGTGCCAGCAACCCCAACAACGCTCACGGGGAGCTGTTTTTT.

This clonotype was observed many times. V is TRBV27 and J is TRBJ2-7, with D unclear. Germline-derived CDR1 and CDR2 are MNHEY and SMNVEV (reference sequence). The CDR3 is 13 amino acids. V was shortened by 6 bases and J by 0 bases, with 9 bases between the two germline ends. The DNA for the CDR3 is TGTGCCAGCAGGCTTGGGGTCTCCTACGAGCAGTACTTC. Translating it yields CASRLGVSYEQYF.

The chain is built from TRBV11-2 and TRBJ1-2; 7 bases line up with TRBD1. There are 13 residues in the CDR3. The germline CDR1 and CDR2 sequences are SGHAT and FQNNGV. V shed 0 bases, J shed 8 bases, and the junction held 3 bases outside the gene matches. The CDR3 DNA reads TGTGCCAGCAGCTTAGAACAGGGGCTGGGCTACACCTTC. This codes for CASSLEQGLGYTF.

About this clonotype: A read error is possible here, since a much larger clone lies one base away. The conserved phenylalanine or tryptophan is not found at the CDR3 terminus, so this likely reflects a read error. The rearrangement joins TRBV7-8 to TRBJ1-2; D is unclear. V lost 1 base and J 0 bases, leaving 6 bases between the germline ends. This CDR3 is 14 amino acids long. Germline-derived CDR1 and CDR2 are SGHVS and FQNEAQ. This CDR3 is CASSLGVSNYGYTS. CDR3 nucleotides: TGTGCCAGCAGCTTAGGGGTTTCTAACTATGGCTACACCTCC.